The T cell receptor (beta chain) under discussion was sequenced for a study of PD-1 blockade in mismatch repair-deficient tumors. Data came from immunoSEQ multiplex PCR; TCRdb stores just in-frame clones and leaves some out. The sample lists approximately 120,000 clones, about 85% seen once, with roughly 14% in the top ten. The germline gives CDR1 KGHSH, CDR2 LQKENI. V was trimmed by 2 bases and J by 1 base, leaving 12 bases between them. The CDR3 extends over 16 amino acids. The source is an adult with mismatch repair-deficient cancer. The rearrangement joins TRBV18 to TRBJ2-4; no definite D call. Sequenced material: peripheral blood, taken 44 weeks after starting pembrolizumab. CDR3 residues: CASSPGPGWAKNIQYF. The CDR3 DNA reads as TGTGCCAGCTCACCAGGCCCCGGATGGGCCAAAAACATTCAGTACTTC.